The text below deals with one T cell receptor (beta chain). This record belongs to a study of T cell responses to AZD1222 COVID-19 vaccine. The table came from immunoSEQ multiplex PCR; TCRdb's copy has only in-frame clones and leaves some out. The repertoire holds over 100,000 clones, with approximately 88% as singletons. The CDR3 extends over 13 amino acids. With 7 bases clipped from V and 6 bases from J, the junction kept 7 bases outside the gene matches. Germline CDR1 reads SEHNR; CDR2 reads FQNEAQ (reference sequence). The chain joins TRBV7-9 to TRBJ1-2, with 8 bases matching TRBD1. Sequenced here: peripheral blood, sampled on day 0 of AZD1222 vaccination. This TCR was sampled from an adult in good health. The CDR3 nucleotides are TGTGCCAGCACCCTGGCAGGGGGCAATGGCTACACCTTC. Translating it yields CASTLAGGNGYTF.